This T cell receptor (beta chain) was found in a study of PD-1 blockade in classical Hodgkin lymphoma. With no exception, relapse followed autologous stem cell transplantation in all patients, and brentuximab vedotin exposure varied. Here immunoSEQ multiplex PCR was the method, and the copy in TCRdb shows in-frame clones only, minus some. The top ten clones hold 7.5% to 10% of a sample with some 150,000 clones, around 73% of them seen once. CDR1 MNHEY and CDR2 SMNVEV come from the germline V gene (reference sequence). The CDR3 loop spans 15 amino acids. Trimming pared 7 bases from V and 7 bases from J, leaving 22 bases between.

The receptor was derived from a human donor with classical Hodgkin lymphoma. The chain recombines TRBV27 with TRBJ2-5, with TRBD2 as a possible D gene (5 bases). This specimen was peripheral blood mononuclear cells (PBMCs), taken before the second cycle of nivolumab. In nucleotides, the CDR3 is TGTGCCAGCACTCCGGGGTGGGGAAAGTGGGGGACCCAGTACTTC. Protein product: CASTPGWGKWGTQYF.